The next 11 T cell receptor beta chains were all read from a single sample in a study of blood T cell repertoires in COVID-19. Data came from immunoSEQ multiplex PCR; TCRdb stores just in-frame clones and leaves some out. The repertoire holds about 130,000 clones, with approximately 85% as singletons. Sequencing was done on a sample of peripheral blood. The receptors here all came from a man aged 30-40 years with COVID-19, enrolled during active disease.

This clone was counted between two and nine times. The chain has TRBV5-4 and TRBJ2-2, with TRBD2 matching over 14 bases. V shed 4 bases and J 6 bases; nucleotides not matched to a gene: 14. The germline gives CDR1 SGHNT, CDR2 YYREEE (reference sequence). The CDR3 runs 19 residues. The chain's CDR3 is CASSHREGLAGVLPGELFF. DNA of the CDR3: TGTGCCAGCAGCCACCGGGAGGGACTAGCGGGAGTTCTGCCCGGGGAGCTGTTTTTT.

The chain is built from TRBV9 and TRBJ2-3, with TRBD2 as a possible D gene (6 bases). Per the germline V gene, CDR1 is SGDLS and CDR2 is YYNGEE. Deletions cut 2 bases from V and 3 bases from J, with 13 bases between. The CDR3 is made up of 15 amino acids. Here the CDR3 DNA reads TGTGCCAGCAGCGTGGTGGGGGGTGAGACAGATACGCAGTATTTT. This encodes CASSVVGGETDTQYF.

The rearrangement joins TRBV4-1 to TRBJ2-3; TRBD2 agrees at 10 bases. The CDR3 sequence is 17 residues long. V trimming: 1 base; J trimming: 4 bases; junction bases outside the gene matches: 8. Per the germline V gene, CDR1 is MGHRA and CDR2 is YSYEKL. The CDR3, as DNA: TGCGCCAGCAGCCAAGTCACTAGCGGGAAGGAGGCAGATACGCAGTATTTT. It encodes CASSQVTSGKEADTQYF.

The chain recombines TRBV10-1 with TRBJ2-5; possible D gene TRBD1, 6 bases. Germline V gives CDR1 WNHNN, CDR2 SYGVQD (reference sequence). V lost 8 bases and J 1 base, leaving 11 bases between the germline ends. The CDR3 extends over 13 amino acids. The CDR3 nucleotides read TGCGCCAGCGGAAAACAGGGCCAAGAGACCCAGTACTTC. Translating it yields CASGKQGQETQYF.

This clone was seen only once. This specimen includes other DNA sequences encoding the same CDR3. The chain carries TRBV5-1 and TRBJ1-1, with D maybe TRBD1 (5 bases). Germline-derived CDR1 and CDR2 are SGHRS and YFSETQ. This CDR3 is 14 amino acids long. V was trimmed by 0 bases and J by 1 base, leaving 7 bases between them. DNA of the CDR3: TGCGCCAGCAGCTTGGATGGACAGAACACTGAAGCTTTCTTT. Translated: CASSLDGQNTEAFF.

This clone was seen only a few times. The chain employs TRBV6-5 and TRBJ2-6; D unclear. V lost 2 bases and J lost 0, with 5 bases in between. This CDR3 has 15 amino acids. Germline CDR1 is MNHEY and CDR2 is SVGAGI. The CDR3 spells CASSYEASGANVLTF. CDR3 nucleotide sequence: TGTGCCAGCAGTTACGAAGCCTCTGGGGCCAACGTCCTGACTTTC.

The V and J genes are TRBV2 and TRBJ2-7, with D perhaps matching TRBD1 (6 bases). Germline V gives CDR1 SNHLY, CDR2 FYNNEI. Trimming took off 7 bases at V and 1 base at J, with 14 bases between the two ends. The CDR3 totals 14 residues. DNA of the CDR3: TGTGCCAGCAAAAGGGCCGGACAGTCCTACGAGCAGTACTTC. Its protein is CASKRAGQSYEQYF.

The chain has TRBV13 and TRBJ2-5, with 15 bases aligning to TRBD2. This CDR3 contains 16 residues. Germline CDR1 PRHDT, CDR2 FYEKMQ (reference sequence). The junction had 5 bases not matched to a gene; V was cut back by 5 bases and J by 4 bases. Here the CDR3 reads CASSRTSGGARETQYF. CDR3 bases: TGTGCCAGCAGCCGGACTAGCGGGGGGGCAAGAGAGACCCAGTACTTC.

This chain links TRBV11-2 with TRBJ1-1; 9 positions agree with TRBD1. The CDR3 has 15 amino acids. J lost 4 bases, V lost 3 bases, and 6 bases had no gene match. Germline lookup yields CDR1 SGHAT and CDR2 FQNNGV. The DNA of the CDR3 is TGTGCCAGCAGCTTGGGACAGGGAGAAGGCACTGAAGCTTTCTTT. Its protein is CASSLGQGEGTEAFF.

The V call is TRBV7-9, the J call TRBJ2-1; the D gene is possibly TRBD2 (7 bases). The CDR3 length is 14 residues. From germline, CDR1 is SEHNR and CDR2 FQNEAQ (reference sequence). V lost 2 bases and J lost 9, with 14 bases in between. CDR3 in amino acids: CASSLTRGAGEQFF. DNA of the CDR3: TGTGCCAGCAGCTTAACTCGGGGGGCAGGTGAGCAGTTCTTC.

The J gene is TRBJ2-3, the V gene TRBV7-9; TRBD2 matches at 8 bases. The CDR3 extends over 17 amino acids. CDR1 is SEHNR, CDR2 FQNEAQ, per germline (reference sequence). The V and J ends lost 2 bases and 0 bases, in that order; junction bases with no gene match: 7. CDR3: CASSLLTASGSTDTQYF. Written as DNA, the CDR3 is TGTGCCAGCAGCTTACTTACGGCTAGCGGGAGCACAGATACGCAGTATTTT. Full variable domain (missing parts from reference TRBV7-9 and TRBJ2-3): DTGVSQNPRHKITKRGQNVTFRCDPISEHNRLYWYRQTLGQGPEFLTYFQNEAQLEKSRLLSDRFSAERPKGSFSTLEIQRTEQGDSAMYLCASSLLTASGSTDTQYFGPGTRLTVL.